One sample yielded the 26 T cell receptor beta chains listed below, sequenced in a study of T cell responses to AZD1222 COVID-19 vaccine (dated by TCRdb to about 2021). Libraries came from the immunoSEQ multiplex PCR assay. TCRdb provides this immuneACCESS table in a form limited to in-frame rearrangements. Some clones are lacking; in checked studies, under half of them reflect an unresolved V gene, and why the rest are absent is not known. The sample table shows 90,000 to 120,000 clones, and 90% to 95% are seen once. Approximately 2.2% of the sample is taken by the ten largest. The time point label corresponds to: baseline before first vaccination. The input for sequencing was peripheral blood, taken on day 0 of AZD1222 vaccination. These receptors were obtained from an adult in good health.

The rearrangement uses TRBV7-9 and TRBJ1-1, with D possibly matching TRBD1 (6 bases). The CDR3 consists of 16 residues. V lost 5 bases and J lost 5, with 21 bases in between. Germline V gene sequence: CDR1 SEHNR, CDR2 FQNEAQ (reference sequence). The CDR3 DNA is TGTGCCAGCAGCCCCCGAGTGGGGGGCGCGGGAACTGAAGCTTTCTTT. It encodes CASSPRVGGAGTEAFF.

This clone was recorded a few times. CDR3 DNA: TGTGCCAGCAGTGTTACCACACGGGATTCACCCCTCCACTTT. The encoded protein is CASSVTTRDSPLHF. The chain employs TRBV6-2 or TRBV6-3 and TRBJ1-6; D is undetermined. This CDR3 spans 14 amino acids. CDR1 and CDR2 (germline): MNHEY, SVGEGT. Trimming removed 5 bases from V and 8 bases from J, with 13 bases in between.

The V gene is TRBV7-9, the J gene TRBJ1-5; 7 nucleotides align to TRBD1. Germline trimming cut 5 bases from V and 2 bases from J; bases unmatched to any gene: 6. The CDR3 spans 15 residues. The germline V gene has CDR1 SEHNR and CDR2 FQNEAQ (reference sequence). The CDR3 loop reads CASSAVTGGNQPQHF. As DNA, the CDR3 is TGTGCCAGCAGCGCCGTAACAGGGGGCAATCAGCCCCAGCATTTT.

This clone was observed a few times. J is TRBJ2-1 and V is TRBV11-1, with D tentatively TRBD2 (6 bases). Germline V lookup: CDR1 SGHAT, CDR2 FQDESV (reference sequence). The V end was cut by 1 base, the J end by 2 bases, with 12 bases between. The CDR3 runs to 16 residues. The CDR3 DNA is TGTGCCAGCAGCTTAGGGCGGAGGGCTACCTACAATGAGCAGTTCTTC. Protein sequence: CASSLGRRATYNEQFF.

The genes are TRBV7-3 and TRBJ2-1; TRBD2 matches 12 bases. V dropped 5 bases and J dropped 4; count of bases not matched to a gene: 6. Looked up from germline, CDR1 is SGHTA and CDR2 is FQGTGA. The CDR3 totals 16 residues. The CDR3 sequence is CASSPRTSGTYNEQFF. Here the CDR3 DNA reads TGTGCCAGCAGCCCAAGGACTAGCGGGACTTACAATGAGCAGTTCTTC. Full variable domain (remainder filled in from reference TRBV7-3 and TRBJ2-1): GAGVSQTPSNKVTEKGKYVELRCDPISGHTALYWYRQSLGQGPEFLIYFQGTGAADDSGLPNDRFFAVRPEGSVSTLKIQRTERGDSAVYLCASSPRTSGTYNEQFFGPGTRLTVL.

In this sample, this clone turned up once. CDR3: CASSLAGQGNQPQHF. The CDR3 DNA follows: TGTGCCAGCAGCTTAGCTGGCCAGGGCAATCAGCCCCAGCATTTT. This chain links TRBV7-9 with TRBJ1-5; D is unresolved. The CDR3 is 15 amino acids. The V end lost 0 bases, the J end lost 2 bases, and 8 bases lay between the germline ends. Germline V gives CDR1 SEHNR, CDR2 FQNEAQ (reference sequence). The full variable domain, in which reference TRBV7-9 and TRBJ1-5 provide the parts outside the CDR3, is DTGVSQNPRHKITKRGQNVTFRCDPISEHNRLYWYRQTLGQGPEFLTYFQNEAQLEKSRLLSDRFSAERPKGSFSTLEIQRTEQGDSAMYLCASSLAGQGNQPQHFGDGTRLSIL.

The rearrangement joins TRBV19 to TRBJ2-7; possible D gene TRBD2, 6 bases. V dropped 6 bases and J dropped 4 bases, with 25 bases sitting between them. The CDR3 is 17 amino acids. Germline assignment: CDR1 LNHDA and CDR2 SQIVND (reference sequence). CDR3 sequence: CASSPVREAQRVYEQYF. The DNA of the CDR3 is TGTGCCAGTAGCCCGGTCAGGGAGGCCCAGCGGGTTTACGAGCAGTACTTC.

V usage is TRBV5-1 and J usage is TRBJ2-3; a possible D gene is TRBD2 (6 bases). The germline gives CDR1 SGHRS, CDR2 YFSETQ. Trimming took 0 bases from V and 1 from J, leaving 9 bases between them. This CDR3 spans 15 amino acids. The CDR3 is CASSLEGGGTDTQYF. The DNA of the CDR3 is TGCGCCAGCAGCTTGGAGGGCGGGGGCACAGATACGCAGTATTTT.

The genes are TRBV2 and TRBJ1-1; D possibly corresponds to TRBD1 (6 bases). The CDR3 is made up of 14 amino acids. Germline CDR1 reads SNHLY; CDR2 reads FYNNEI. V lost 10 bases to trimming and J lost 0 bases, with 15 bases between them. The CDR3, as DNA: TGTGCCACCACAGGGACACTCATGAACACTGAAGCTTTCTTT. Its protein is CATTGTLMNTEAFF.

This clone has just a few counts. The chain links TRBV5-1 to TRBJ2-2; possibly TRBD2 for D (6 bases). Germline V gives CDR1 SGHRS, CDR2 YFSETQ. The CDR3 runs to 15 residues. Trimming left V 3 bases short and J 8 bases short, with 17 bases between. CDR3: CASSYYQREEGELFF. For the CDR3, the DNA is TGCGCCAGCAGCTACTATCAGAGGGAGGAGGGGGAGCTGTTTTTT.

This rearrangement joins TRBV2 to TRBJ1-2, with D unresolved. Trimming pared 3 bases from V and 7 bases from J, leaving 12 bases between. Germline V gene data show CDR1 as SNHLY and CDR2 as FYNNEI. The CDR3 is made up of 13 amino acids. The CDR3 region has the DNA TGTGCCAGCAGTGATTCACGGTCTGGTGGCTACACCTTC. This encodes CASSDSRSGGYTF.

This clone was seen only once. The rearrangement joins TRBV6-5 to TRBJ1-4, with 9 bases identical to TRBD1. The CDR3 extends over 14 amino acids. Looked up from germline, CDR1 is MNHEY and CDR2 is SVGAGI. Losses at the gene ends were 8 bases for V and 5 bases for J; bases not matched to a gene: 6. The chain's CDR3 is CASAQGQGNEKLFF. Here the CDR3 DNA reads TGTGCCAGCGCACAGGGACAGGGAAATGAAAAACTGTTTTTT.

J is TRBJ2-7 and V is TRBV6-5; maybe TRBD1 (5 bases). The V end was cut by 6 bases, the J end by 1 base, with 13 bases between. Germline V gene sequence: CDR1 MNHEY, CDR2 SVGAGI. The length of the CDR3 is 14 residues. CDR3: CASSRSDTSYEQYF. The CDR3 nucleotides are TGTGCCAGCAGCCGCTCGGACACTTCCTACGAGCAGTACTTC.

The chain uses TRBV7-3 and TRBJ2-3; TRBD2 matches 14 bases. The CDR3 extends over 18 amino acids. Per germline, CDR1 SGHTA and CDR2 FQGTGA. Trimming at V came to 3 bases and at J to 4 bases, leaving 9 bases not matched to a gene. The CDR3 DNA follows: TGTGCCAGCAGCTTGGGAGGACTAGCGGGGGGAGTCTCAGATACGCAGTATTTT. Amino acids: CASSLGGLAGGVSDTQYF.

This rearrangement joins TRBV19 to TRBJ2-4; D ambiguous. Germline lookup yields CDR1 LNHDA and CDR2 SQIVND (reference sequence). CDR3 length equals 12 residues. The V end lost 8 bases, the J end lost 7 bases, and 12 bases lay between the germline ends. The CDR3 bases are TGTGCCAGTTCATTTCGGGCGAACATTCAGTACTTC. This translates into CASSFRANIQYF.

The chain links TRBV7-9 to TRBJ1-4, with TRBD1 identical over 7 bases. The germline V gene has CDR1 SEHNR and CDR2 FQNEAQ (reference sequence). The CDR3 extends over 17 amino acids. The V segment lost 3 bases and the J segment 7 bases; nucleotides outside the gene matches: 14. The CDR3 spells CASSFRDSPIWGEKLFF. The CDR3 DNA reads as TGTGCCAGCAGCTTCCGGGACAGCCCAATTTGGGGTGAAAAACTGTTTTTT.

This chain links TRBV9 with TRBJ1-6; no reliable D call. Trimming took 2 bases from V and 5 from J, leaving 14 bases between them. This CDR3 has 16 amino acids. The germline V gene has CDR1 SGDLS and CDR2 YYNGEE. The CDR3 loop is CASSVGGWGNNSPLHF. As DNA, the CDR3 is TGTGCCAGCAGCGTCGGAGGGTGGGGTAATAATTCACCCCTCCACTTT.

The chain links TRBV6-5 to TRBJ1-4; D is undetermined. The CDR3 extends over 14 amino acids. Germline CDR1 MNHEY, CDR2 SVGAGI. Trimming removed 6 bases at V and 2 bases at J, with 10 bases between. DNA for the CDR3: TGTGCCAGCAGGCCCTGGAATACTAATGAAAAACTGTTTTTT. It translates to CASRPWNTNEKLFF.

V is TRBV11-3 and J is TRBJ2-7; the D gene could be TRBD1 or TRBD2 (6 bases each). Trimming removed 7 bases from V and 2 bases from J, with 15 bases in between. This CDR3 spans 14 amino acids. CDR1 and CDR2 (germline): SGHNT, YENEEA. CDR3 DNA: TGTGCCAGCACCCGAGGGGGGCCCACCTACGAGCAGTACTTC. This encodes CASTRGGPTYEQYF.

The chain uses TRBV25-1 and TRBJ2-2; 11 bases align to TRBD2. Germline CDR1 MGHDK, CDR2 SYGVNS. With V trimmed by 4 bases and J by 6 bases, 7 bases remained unmatched. This CDR3 is 16 amino acids long. CDR3 sequence (DNA): TGTGCCAGCAGTGTAACTAGCGGGAGTCGTGCCGGGGAGCTGTTTTTT. It codes for CASSVTSGSRAGELFF. Full variable domain (outside the CDR3, taken from reference TRBV25-1 and TRBJ2-2): EADIYQTPRYLVIGTGKKITLECSQTMGHDKMYWYQQDPGMELHLIHYSYGVNSTEKGDLSSESTVSRIRTEHFPLTLESARPSHTSQYLCASSVTSGSRAGELFFGEGSRLTVL.

CDR3 region: CASSPLGLNTEAFF. CDR3 nucleotide sequence: TGTGCCAGCTCACCATTGGGACTGAACACTGAAGCTTTCTTT. V and J are TRBV18 and TRBJ1-1; TRBD1 might be the D (5 bases). V lost 2 bases, J lost 0 bases, and 7 bases lay in between. The CDR3 spans 14 residues. The germline V gene has CDR1 KGHSH and CDR2 LQKENI.

V usage is TRBV3-1 (or the pseudogene TRBV3-2) and J usage is TRBJ1-3, with D possibly being TRBD1 (6 bases). Between the trimmed V and J ends, which lost 1 base and 2 bases, there was a span of 12 bases. Germline-derived CDR1 and CDR2 are LGHDT and YNNKEL (reference sequence). The CDR3 loop spans 16 amino acids. This CDR3 is CASSQGRGLTGNTIYF. The CDR3 DNA follows: TGTGCCAGCAGCCAAGGTCGGGGGCTGACTGGAAACACCATATATTTT.

V and J are TRBV24-1 and TRBJ1-1, with D perhaps TRBD1 (5 bases). Trimming cost V 4 bases and J 1 base, with 15 bases left between them. Germline V gives CDR1 KGHDR, CDR2 SFDVKD. This CDR3 region has 16 residues. The CDR3 DNA reads TGTGCCACCAGTGAGGGGACCGACTTGCCGAACACTGAAGCTTTCTTT. This translates into CATSEGTDLPNTEAFF.

CDR3 in amino acids: CASSGRVGMNIQYF. The CDR3 DNA sequence: TGTGCCAGCAGCGGTCGAGTAGGGATGAACATTCAGTACTTC. V gene TRBV5-5 combines with J gene TRBJ2-4; D uncertain. The CDR3 is 14 residues long. Germline CDR1 SGHKS, CDR2 YYEKEE (reference sequence). The V end was cut by 4 bases, the J end by 7 bases, with 15 bases between.

The chain recombines TRBV7-2 with TRBJ1-2; 8 bases fit TRBD1. Trimming cost V 4 bases and J 8 bases; bases outside gene matches: 6. CDR1 SGHTA and CDR2 FQGNSA come from the germline V gene. The CDR3 extends over 13 amino acids. This chain's CDR3 is CASSSGQALGYTF. CDR3 nucleotide sequence: TGTGCCAGCAGCTCGGGACAGGCCCTAGGCTACACCTTC.

This rearrangement joins TRBV29-1 to TRBJ2-3, with TRBD2 matching 9 bases. Germline V gene sequence: CDR1 SQVTM, CDR2 ANQGSEA. The CDR3 loop spans 14 amino acids. The V gene end was trimmed by 6 bases and the J gene end by 2 bases; junction bases not matched to a gene: 6. The CDR3 protein is CSVRAGGNTDTQYF. The DNA for the CDR3 is TGCAGCGTGAGAGCGGGAGGCAACACAGATACGCAGTATTTT.